This T cell receptor (beta chain) was recovered during a study of T cell responses to AZD1222 COVID-19 vaccine. About the study: Second-dose intervals of approximately 4 or approximately 12 weeks were pooled. Findings of the study overall: It should be noted that donors were predominantly white British and more often female, and clonal diversity was possibly underestimated. Unmutated regions of variants are reportedly targeted by nearly half of spike-specific TCRs. Only six AZD1222 recipients tested seropositive at baseline.

Data came from immunoSEQ multiplex PCR; TCRdb stores just in-frame clones and leaves some out. The sample lists approximately 110,000 clones, 80% to 85% occurring once. As to this clone: What it binds is not known.

Germline CDR1 MDHEN, CDR2 SYDVKM. There are 13 residues in the CDR3. Trimming took 6 bases from V and 9 from J, leaving 12 bases between them. The genes are TRBV28 and TRBJ1-6, with no clear D. The clonotype originates from an adult in good health. The sequences come from peripheral blood, collected on day 0 of AZD1222 vaccination. For the CDR3, the DNA is TGTGCCAGCAGGATACTAGGGAGTTCACCCCTCCACTTT. Protein sequence: CASRILGSSPLHF.